In its sample, the clone carrying this TCR beta chain was seen a few times. The antigen is undetermined. V was trimmed by 10 bases and J by 4 bases, leaving 17 bases between them. In germline, CDR1 is ENHRY, CDR2 SYGVKD. The CDR3 spans 13 residues. TCRdb ran MiXCR on the reads and lists one entry per CDR3 protein. Among 250,000 to 400,000 distinct CDR3 sequences listed, 20% to 25% were seen once. The data stem from a study of T cell repertoires in cytomegalovirus infection. Study overall: TCR beta signatures that were public indicated CMV infection and matching HLA type.

The TCR sequence derives from a human donor in good health (CMV status not recorded). Some clones in this sample may be carry-over from other donors' samples. Specimen: cultured PBMCs, collected from culture after CMV antigen stimulation. The chain uses TRBV10-3 and TRBJ2-7; possibly TRBD2 for D (5 bases). The CDR3 nucleotides are TGTGCCACTCCCGGGAACCGGCCTTACGAGCAGTACTTC. This encodes CATPGNRPYEQYF.